This TCR beta chain emerged from a study of T-cell memory formation after mild COVID-19. Whole-study context: Most TCR clusters belonged to a single donor.

A word on this clonotype: The antigen is undetermined.

Notes on the study in general: Clones contracting across day 15 to 85 had a balanced CD4/CD8 profile; later expanding clones leaned CD4+. Pre-infection memory harbored some responding clones, suggesting cross-reactive memory joined. Most CD4+ clones that shrank were in CM and EM, while CD8+ ones turned up in EMRA.

A single record per CDR3 protein comes from TCRdb applying MiXCR to the 5' RACE reads. Of roughly 620,000 distinct CDR3 sequences listed, about a sixth are singletons. V shed 4 bases and J 0 bases; nucleotides not matched to a gene: 10. From germline, CDR1 is SGHKS and CDR2 YYEKEE (reference sequence). The CDR3 is made up of 18 amino acids. The V and J genes are TRBV5-5 and TRBJ2-1, with 10 bases matching TRBD1. This TCR derives from an adult woman who had mild COVID-19 (a few samples of this study predate the infection). Cell type and time point are not known. Sequenced sample: PBMCs or a T cell subset sorted from them (not recorded which). The CDR3 nucleotides read TGTGCCAGCAGCACCCACCCGGGACAGGGGAGCTCCTACAATGAGCAGTTCTTC. Residues: CASSTHPGQGSSYNEQFF.